These T cell receptor beta chains were read from a single sample in a study of cytotoxic CD8 clonotypes in ibrutinib-treated CLL. The table came from immunoSEQ multiplex PCR; TCRdb's copy has only in-frame clones and leaves some out. This sample carries just over 200,000 clones, more than 75% of them seen once, and the ten largest clones take roughly 10%. The material sequenced was PBMCs, taken after 12 months of ibrutinib treatment. All receptors come from a human donor with chronic lymphocytic leukemia. The CDR3 runs from the conserved cysteine through the conserved F or W. The D gene is left open where the match is weak. Size is stated for part of the rows, as once, few or many counts, or as a class when the clone is expanded.

V gene	J gene	D gene	clone size	CDR3 protein	CDR3 DNA
TRBV11-2	TRBJ1-6	.	.	CASSLEAGRNSPLHF	TGTGCCAGCAGCTTAGAGGCGGGACGTAATTCACCCCTCCACTTT
TRBV11-2	TRBJ1-2	TRBD1	.	CASSLSSGGVYGYTF	TGTGCCAGCAGCTTATCTTCAGGGGGCGTCTATGGCTACACCTTC
TRBV6-6	TRBJ2-7	TRBD1	.	CASSWGTVSSYEQYF	TGTGCCAGCAGTTGGGGGACAGTGAGCTCCTACGAGCAGTACTTC
TRBV19	TRBJ2-7	.	once	CATAPGDSYEQYF	TGTGCCACCGCCCCGGGGGATTCCTACGAGCAGTACTTC
TRBV5-1	TRBJ2-2	TRBD1	.	CASKPTGTGDGELFF	TGCGCCAGCAAACCGACCGGGACAGGGGACGGGGAGCTGTTTTTT
TRBV6-5	TRBJ1-2	.	.	CASSYSDNYGYTF	TGTGCCAGCAGTTACTCGGACAACTATGGCTACACCTTC
TRBV7-3	TRBJ2-7	TRBD1	.	CASSPGDRAYEQYF	TGTGCCAGCAGCCCAGGGGACAGGGCCTACGAGCAGTACTTC
TRBV28	TRBJ2-1	TRBD1	few	CASSRTGGSEQFF	TGTGCCAGCAGCCGGACAGGGGGCAGCGAGCAGTTCTTC
TRBV7-9	TRBJ2-1	.	.	CASSLVLGSSYNEQFF	TGTGCCAGCAGCTTAGTTTTAGGCAGCTCCTACAATGAGCAGTTCTTC
TRBV27	TRBJ2-7	TRBD2	few	CASSLAGAPYEQYF	TGTGCCAGCAGTTTAGCGGGAGCCCCCTACGAGCAGTACTTC
TRBV7-3	TRBJ1-6	.	few	CASSLDDSPLHF	TGTGCCAGCAGCTTAGATGATTCACCCCTCCACTTT
TRBV6-1	TRBJ2-2	TRBD2	few	CASSERETGELFF	TGTGCCAGCAGTGAGCGGGAGACCGGGGAGCTGTTTTTT
TRBV5-1	TRBJ2-3	.	few	CASSLNPVQRGSTDTQYF	TGCGCCAGCAGCTTGAACCCTGTACAGAGAGGAAGCACAGATACGCAGTATTTT
TRBV5-1	TRBJ2-5	.	.	CASSSLQETQYF	TGCGCCAGCAGCTCGTTACAAGAGACCCAGTACTTC
TRBV28	TRBJ2-5	.	once	CASSTRTGHEVETQYF	TGTGCCAGCAGTACTCGGACGGGACACGAGGTCGAGACCCAGTACTTC
TRBV5-6	TRBJ1-1	.	.	CASSLGGGMGTEAFF	TGTGCCAGCAGCCTGGGTGGGGGCATGGGTACTGAAGCTTTCTTT
TRBV6-5	TRBJ2-7	.	.	CASSYSSGLYEQYF	TGTGCCAGCAGTTACTCCAGCGGCCTCTACGAGCAGTACTTC
TRBV10-3	TRBJ2-3	.	.	CAISAGASWGQYF	TGTGCCATCAGTGCGGGGGCCTCCTGGGGGCAGTATTTT
TRBV5-1	TRBJ1-4	.	.	CASSFSSTNEKLFF	TGCGCCAGCAGCTTCAGCTCAACTAATGAAAAACTGTTTTTT
TRBV7-2	TRBJ1-2	.	few	CASSLSGTGVVGYTF	TGTGCCAGCAGCTTATCCGGGACTGGGGTAGTCGGCTACACCTTC
TRBV5-1	TRBJ1-4	.	medium-sized	CASSPAPNEKLFF	TGCGCCAGCTCCCCGGCCCCTAATGAAAAACTGTTTTTT
TRBV5-1	TRBJ2-1	TRBD2	.	CASIAGGRFDEQFF	TGCGCCAGCATCGCGGGGGGGCGGTTCGATGAGCAGTTCTTC
TRBV11-2	TRBJ2-7	.	.	CASSDLSYSYEQYF	TGTGCCAGCAGCGACCTCTCATACTCCTACGAGCAGTACTTC
TRBV9	TRBJ1-2	.	.	CASRNRDNYGYTF	TGTGCCAGCCGGAACAGAGATAACTATGGCTACACCTTC
TRBV7-9	TRBJ2-1	TRBD2	.	CASSPGLAGHNEQFF	TGTGCCAGCAGCCCCGGACTAGCGGGGCACAATGAGCAGTTCTTC
TRBV9	TRBJ1-1	.	.	CASTPGHLNTEAFF	TGTGCCAGCACTCCGGGGCATCTAAACACTGAAGCTTTCTTT
TRBV6-4	TRBJ2-4	.	few	CASSPSGDVDIQYF	TGTGCCAGCAGTCCCTCAGGGGATGTAGACATTCAGTACTTC
TRBV19	TRBJ1-1	.	.	CASSIDLARVNTEAFF	TGTGCCAGTAGTATAGATCTGGCTCGGGTGAACACTGAAGCTTTCTTT
TRBV7-9	TRBJ2-7	.	.	CASSRGNYEQYF	TGTGCCAGCAGCAGGGGGAACTACGAGCAGTACTTC
TRBV7-2	TRBJ1-5	.	.	CASSSGHQPQHF	TGTGCCAGCAGCTCCGGCCATCAGCCCCAGCATTTT
TRBV10-2	TRBJ1-2	TRBD1	.	CASSEGTGVNYGYTF	TGCGCCAGCAGTGAGGGGACAGGCGTTAACTATGGCTACACCTTC
TRBV18	TRBJ1-2	.	.	CASSPEANYGYTF	TGTGCCAGCTCACCGGAGGCGAACTATGGCTACACCTTC
TRBV25-1	TRBJ1-1	.	.	CASSELWNTEAFF	TGTGCCAGCAGTGAATTGTGGAACACTGAAGCTTTCTTT
TRBV29-1	TRBJ1-1	.	few	CSVARRTNTEAFF	TGCAGCGTGGCTAGACGGACGAACACTGAAGCTTTCTTT
TRBV6-1	TRBJ1-1	.	.	CASSDPSGGNTEAFF	TGTGCCAGCAGTGACCCCTCGGGGGGGAACACTGAAGCTTTCTTT
TRBV7-8	TRBJ2-2	TRBD1	.	CASSLVGTGVGDGELFF	TGTGCCAGCAGCTTAGTCGGGACAGGGGTCGGTGACGGGGAGCTGTTTTTT
TRBV25-1	TRBJ2-3	TRBD2	.	CASSVSSGVTDTQYF	TGTGCCAGCAGTGTATCGAGCGGGGTAACAGATACGCAGTATTTT
TRBV12-1	TRBJ1-2	.	once	CASIVSANYGYTF	TGTGCCAGTATAGTAAGTGCTAACTATGGCTACACCTTC
TRBV5-4	TRBJ2-7	TRBD2	once	CASSLGGLAGATLEQYF	TGTGCCAGCAGCTTGGGCGGACTAGCGGGAGCTACATTGGAGCAGTACTTC
TRBV6-1	TRBJ2-3	.	.	CASTNTDTQYF	TGTGCCAGCACAAACACAGATACGCAGTATTTT
TRBV6-5	TRBJ2-1	.	few	CASNSGANLNEQFF	TGTGCCAGCAATTCGGGGGCCAACCTAAATGAGCAGTTCTTC
TRBV30	TRBJ2-4	.	.	CAWSVQGNIQYF	TGTGCCTGGAGTGTACAGGGAAACATTCAGTACTTC
TRBV5-8	TRBJ2-2	.	.	CASITDGTRPVGGELFF	TGTGCCAGCATCACCGACGGGACAAGGCCTGTGGGCGGGGAGCTGTTTTTT
TRBV5-6	TRBJ1-2	.	.	CASSSNWDGYTF	TGTGCCAGCAGCTCGAACTGGGATGGCTACACCTTC
TRBV6-5	TRBJ1-2	.	.	CASSLGANYGYTF	TGTGCCAGCAGCCTGGGGGCTAACTATGGCTACACCTTC
TRBV6-6	TRBJ2-7	.	many	CASSYSSQGAHEQYF	TGTGCCAGCAGTTACTCGTCACAGGGTGCCCACGAGCAGTACTTC
TRBV27	TRBJ1-5	TRBD1	.	CASSSGQGATSNQPQHF	TGTGCCAGCAGTTCCGGACAGGGGGCGACGAGCAATCAGCCCCAGCATTTT
TRBV10-3	TRBJ1-5	.	.	CAISPGASQPQHF	TGTGCCATCAGTCCGGGGGCGAGTCAGCCCCAGCATTTT
TRBV19	TRBJ1-1	.	.	CASSMVGNDEAFF	TGTGCCAGTAGTATGGTTGGAAATGATGAAGCTTTCTTT
TRBV4-1	TRBJ1-1	.	few	CASTTLPGQGEARAFF	TGCGCCAGCACCACACTTCCCGGGCAGGGAGAAGCTCGAGCTTTCTTT
TRBV12-5	TRBJ1-1	.	.	CASTRGQIENTEAFF	TGTGCTAGTACCCGCGGACAGATCGAGAACACTGAAGCTTTCTTT
TRBV5-1	TRBJ2-3	.	.	CASSLWGMNTDTQYF	TGCGCCAGCAGCTTGTGGGGGATGAACACAGATACGCAGTATTTT
TRBV25-1	TRBJ1-1	.	.	CASSGKGGQREAFF	TGTGCCAGCAGTGGAAAGGGAGGGCAACGAGAAGCTTTCTTT
TRBV2	TRBJ1-5	.	.	CASRPGMGQGGQPQHF	TGTGCCAGCAGGCCCGGGATGGGCCAGGGCGGTCAGCCCCAGCATTTT